This T cell receptor beta chain originates from a study of T cells in Graves' hyperthyroidism and ophthalmopathy. Overall study results and limits: In blood, most of the thyroid clonotypes expanded above 0.001 were also present.

This clonotype was seen once. Its antigen is not known. The junction and the germline gene differ at one end; a read error may be behind it. Amplification of TCR beta CDR3 regions was performed using RNA transcripts as template. First-round RT-PCR with HTBI primers amplified the TCR CDR3 region. TCRdb analysed the multiplex PCR reads with MiXCR anew, one entry per CDR3 protein. The sample yields under 700,000 distinct CDR3 sequences, 46% seen once. Germline CDR1 DFQATT, CDR2 SNEGSKA (reference sequence). The CDR3 totals 13 residues. This receptor was taken from a woman between 18 and 30 years old with Graves' hyperthyroidism. The V and J genes are TRBV20-1 and TRBJ1-4; D not certain. The sequencing sample was made of peripheral blood or thyroid tissue (not recorded which). CDR3 nucleotide sequence: TGCAGTGCTCGCCCCGGGCCCCATGAAAAACTGCTTTTT. The encoded protein is CSARPGPHEKLLF.